This TCR beta chain emerged from a study of CD8 T cell repertoires and HIV-1 epitope variants. At the level of the study: Control wells had CMV/EBV/flu peptides, negative Ebola AY9, or no peptide. The baseline condition was 1M T cells left uncultured.

Comments on this clone: Its cognate antigen is unknown.

General observations from the study: This assay reports beta chains of antigen-expanded cells, not T cell function. Six of nine antigen-specific clonotypes appeared cross-reactive to autologous or escape variants.

The CDR3 sequence is 15 residues long. V was trimmed by 0 bases and J by 7 bases, leaving 14 bases between them. The V gene's germline CDR1 is SGHNT and CDR2 YYREEE (reference sequence). The table came from immunoSEQ multiplex PCR; TCRdb's copy has only in-frame clones and leaves some out. The sample holds over 6,000 clones, just over 65% seen once. The chain carries TRBV5-4 and TRBJ1-5, with unresolved D. The sample taken for sequencing was cultured CD8+ T cells derived from PBMCs. This sequence was found in a male donor with HIV. In DNA form, the CDR3 reads TGTGCCAGCAGCTTGGACGGGATTGTGGGGCAGCCCCAGCATTTT. Protein sequence: CASSLDGIVGQPQHF.